These 31 T cell receptor beta chains were all obtained from the same sample, sequenced in a study of cytomegalovirus exposure and HLA in healthy donors. The PCR used 60 Vbeta and 13 Jbeta primers. The method was immunoSEQ multiplex PCR; TCRdb's version includes in-frame clones alone and lacks a portion of them. The sample lists approximately 76,000 clones; 79% were seen once. Sequenced input: PBMCs. The receptor source for this set is a man aged 25 to 40 in good health and CMV-seronegative.

Ten or more counts support this clone. The J gene is TRBJ1-2, the V gene TRBV28, with 7 bases fitting TRBD1. Germline trimming cut 1 base from V and 3 bases from J; bases unmatched to any gene: 5. The CDR3 has 15 amino acids. Germline lookup yields CDR1 MDHEN and CDR2 SYDVKM. CDR3 in DNA: TGTGCCAGCAGTTTATCCCCCGACAGGGACTATGGCTACACCTTC. Protein sequence: CASSLSPDRDYGYTF.

The count of this clone is one. CDR3 bases: TGTGCCAGCAGCTTAGCCAGCCAGGGTAAAAACATTCAGTACTTC. Encoded protein: CASSLASQGKNIQYF. V gene TRBV7-8 combines with J gene TRBJ2-4, with D perhaps TRBD1 (5 bases). CDR1 is SGHVS, CDR2 FQNEAQ, per germline. V gave up 0 bases and J gave up 4 bases, with 10 bases separating them. The CDR3 runs 15 residues.

This clone appeared a few times. The chain recombines TRBV5-1 with TRBJ2-7, with D maybe TRBD2 (5 bases). Germline-derived CDR1 and CDR2 are SGHRS and YFSETQ. The V end was cut by 0 bases, the J end by 1 base, with 8 bases between. The CDR3 is made up of 14 amino acids. The DNA for the CDR3 is TGCGCCAGCAGCTTGGCCGGACTGTCCTACGAGCAGTACTTC. Its protein is CASSLAGLSYEQYF.

The genes are TRBV25-1 and TRBJ2-7; TRBD2 matches 9 bases. Germline V CDR1 and CDR2: MGHDK, SYGVNS. CDR3 length: 14 amino acids. Germline trimming cut 4 bases from V and 3 bases from J; bases unmatched to any gene: 4. The CDR3 reads CASSGSGSVYEQYF. The CDR3 nucleotides read TGTGCCAGCAGTGGTAGCGGGAGTGTCTACGAGCAGTACTTC.

The V call is TRBV28, the J call TRBJ2-1, with 10 bases identical to TRBD2. Germline values: CDR1 MDHEN, CDR2 SYDVKM. CDR3 length: 15 residues. V gave up 6 bases and J gave up 6 bases; unmatched junction bases: 8. CDR3 coding DNA: TGTGCCAGCAGCCCACTAGCGGGGCCTTTCAATGAGCAGTTCTTC. Translated, it gives CASSPLAGPFNEQFF.

This clone was observed a handful of times. The chain couples TRBV5-1 to TRBJ1-5; no definite D call. Trimming shortened V by 4 bases and J by 0 bases, and 11 bases separated the two germline ends. Germline V gene sequence: CDR1 SGHRS, CDR2 YFSETQ. This CDR3 has 15 amino acids. Written as DNA, the CDR3 is TGCGCCAGCAGCGACGGGTCCGATAGCAATCAGCCCCAGCATTTT. This codes for CASSDGSDSNQPQHF.

The chain recombines TRBV7-6 with TRBJ2-1; D unclear. Trimming left V 1 base short and J 1 base short, with 17 bases between. CDR3 length: 18 residues. Per the germline V gene, CDR1 is SGHVS and CDR2 is FNYEAQ. CDR3 in amino acids: CASSLEVSVAGSYNEQFF. In DNA form, the CDR3 reads TGTGCCAGCAGCTTAGAGGTCTCGGTTGCAGGTTCCTACAATGAGCAGTTCTTC.

The chain is built from TRBV30 and TRBJ2-1, with D possibly being TRBD2 (6 bases). Germline V CDR1 and CDR2: GTSNPN, SVGIG (reference sequence). This CDR3 is 16 amino acids long. V lost 1 base and J 3 bases, leaving 16 bases between the germline ends. The CDR3 loop is CAWSGAGGMNYNEQFF. For the CDR3, the DNA is TGTGCCTGGAGTGGAGCAGGCGGGATGAACTACAATGAGCAGTTCTTC.

In this sample, this clone turned up once. This rearrangement joins TRBV6-5 to TRBJ2-7; D uncertain. The V end was cut by 0 bases, the J end by 4 bases, with 10 bases between. Germline loops: CDR1 MNHEY, CDR2 SVGAGI. CDR3 length: 14 amino acids. In nucleotides, the CDR3 is TGTGCCAGCAGTTACTCGAATCTGGAGTACGAGCAGTACTTC. Protein sequence: CASSYSNLEYEQYF.

The chain has TRBV7-9 and TRBJ1-5; 7 nucleotides line up with TRBD1. The junction had 3 bases not matched to a gene; V was cut back by 4 bases and J by 3 bases. The germline V gene has CDR1 SEHNR and CDR2 FQNEAQ (reference sequence). The CDR3 has 14 residues. CDR3 residues: CASSSQGINQPQHF. Written as DNA, the CDR3 is TGTGCCAGCAGCTCACAGGGGATCAATCAGCCCCAGCATTTT.

This clone appeared once. J is TRBJ2-6 and V is TRBV19, with a possible D match to TRBD1 (6 bases). The CDR3 loop spans 16 amino acids. Germline values: CDR1 LNHDA, CDR2 SQIVND (reference sequence). V lost 5 bases and J lost 0, with 11 bases in between. CDR3 in amino acids: CASSRDTGSGANVLTF. CDR3 coding DNA: TGTGCCAGTAGTCGGGACACTGGCTCTGGGGCCAACGTCCTGACTTTC. Looking up the rest from reference TRBV19 and TRBJ2-6 gives the full variable domain: DGGITQSPKYLFRKEGQNVTLSCEQNLNHDAMYWYRQDPGQGLRLIYYSQIVNDFQKGDIAEGYSVSREKKESFPLTVTSAQKNPTAFYLCASSRDTGSGANVLTFGAGSRLTVL.

The chain recombines TRBV18 with TRBJ1-1; D unresolved. Germline V CDR1 and CDR2: KGHSH, LQKENI. Trimming took off 2 bases at V and 4 bases at J, with 8 bases between the two ends. The CDR3 sequence is 13 residues long. CDR3 DNA: TGTGCCAGCTCACCATGGGGAGGCACTGAAGCTTTCTTT. Translated: CASSPWGGTEAFF.

The V and J genes are TRBV6-6 and TRBJ2-3; 7 bases line up with TRBD2. The CDR3 totals 14 residues. The trim removed 6 bases at V and 5 bases at J, leaving 8 bases unmatched. Germline-derived CDR1 and CDR2 are MNHNY and SVGAGI (reference sequence). The CDR3, as DNA: TGTGCCAGCAGCTCTCCCGGGGAGGGAGATACGCAGTATTTT. It encodes CASSSPGEGDTQYF.

This clone occurred once. This sequence joins TRBV6-5 and TRBJ2-7, with D possibly matching TRBD1 (5 bases). Looked up from germline, CDR1 is MNHEY and CDR2 is SVGAGI. V was pared by 5 bases and J by 12 bases, with 17 bases between. CDR3 length: 12 amino acids. CDR3 coding DNA: TGTGCCAGCAGTCCCGGCCAGGGTCGTCTGTACTTC. Its protein product is CASSPGQGRLYF.

The chain links TRBV7-2 to TRBJ2-1; 10 nucleotides match TRBD2. This CDR3 contains 15 residues. Trimming at V came to 5 bases and at J to 6 bases, leaving 7 bases not matched to a gene. Germline V lookup: CDR1 SGHTA, CDR2 FQGNSA. CDR3 bases: TGTGCCAGCAGCCAGATAGCGGGAGGCGGCAATGAGCAGTTCTTC. Its translation: CASSQIAGGGNEQFF.

V usage is TRBV5-1 and J usage is TRBJ2-2, with 11 nucleotides matching TRBD2. The germline V gene encodes CDR1 SGHRS and CDR2 YFSETQ. CDR3 length: 15 amino acids. The trim removed 4 bases at V and 5 bases at J, leaving 4 bases unmatched. The CDR3 is CASSAGTSGTGELFF. The DNA of the CDR3 is TGCGCCAGCAGCGCCGGGACTAGCGGAACCGGGGAGCTGTTTTTT.

V gene TRBV9 combines with J gene TRBJ1-1; no reliable D call. Germline CDR1 SGDLS, CDR2 YYNGEE. The CDR3 is made up of 14 amino acids. V was pared by 2 bases and J by 5 bases, with 13 bases between. The CDR3 DNA reads TGTGCCAGCAGCGTTACACCTACGGGGACTGAAGCTTTCTTT. Protein product: CASSVTPTGTEAFF.

The J gene is TRBJ1-2, the V gene TRBV27; the D is unclear. The germline gives CDR1 MNHEY, CDR2 SMNVEV (reference sequence). CDR3 size: 12 residues. Between the trimmed V and J ends, which lost 0 bases and 8 bases, there was a span of 7 bases. The chain's CDR3 is CASSLSGRGYTF. The DNA of the CDR3 is TGTGCCAGCAGTTTATCTGGGCGCGGCTACACCTTC.

The V and J genes are TRBV7-9 and TRBJ2-7; D might be TRBD1 (6 bases). The V and J ends lost 5 bases and 3 bases respectively, with 8 bases between them. Germline V gene data show CDR1 as SEHNR and CDR2 as FQNEAQ (reference sequence). The CDR3 extends over 12 amino acids. CDR3 loop: CASSVQGYEQYF. For the CDR3, the DNA is TGTGCCAGCAGCGTACAGGGCTACGAGCAGTACTTC. Based on the CDR3 plus reference TRBV7-9 and TRBJ2-7, the full variable domain is DTGVSQNPRHKITKRGQNVTFRCDPISEHNRLYWYRQTLGQGPEFLTYFQNEAQLEKSRLLSDRFSAERPKGSFSTLEIQRTEQGDSAMYLCASSVQGYEQYFGPGTRLTVT.

The V call is TRBV7-9, the J call TRBJ1-2, with a weak D call TRBD1 (5 bases). Germline V lookup: CDR1 SEHNR, CDR2 FQNEAQ (reference sequence). The CDR3 contains 14 residues. V lost 1 base and J 7 bases, leaving 13 bases between the germline ends. CDR3 sequence reads: CASSLVREGTGYTF. The CDR3 bases are TGTGCCAGCAGCTTAGTTAGGGAGGGGACTGGCTACACCTTC. Using reference TRBV7-9 and TRBJ1-2 for the parts outside the CDR3, the full variable domain is DTGVSQNPRHKITKRGQNVTFRCDPISEHNRLYWYRQTLGQGPEFLTYFQNEAQLEKSRLLSDRFSAERPKGSFSTLEIQRTEQGDSAMYLCASSLVREGTGYTFGSGTRLTVV.

The V call is TRBV5-5, the J call TRBJ2-3; 7 bases map to TRBD1. The CDR3 length is 15 residues. Germline assignment: CDR1 SGHKS and CDR2 YYEKEE (reference sequence). V lost 4 bases, J lost 6 bases, and 11 bases stayed unmatched. In DNA form, the CDR3 reads TGTGCCAGCAGCAACCTCGGACAGGCCCGGGATACGCAGTATTTT. This codes for CASSNLGQARDTQYF.

The chain links TRBV4-1 to TRBJ1-4, with D uncertain. Deletions cut 1 base from V and 2 bases from J, with 8 bases between. The CDR3 length is 15 residues. Germline CDR1 is MGHRA and CDR2 is YSYEKL. The CDR3 reads CASSQVPGTNEKLFF. The CDR3, as DNA: TGCGCCAGCAGCCAAGTGCCGGGGACTAATGAAAAACTGTTTTTT.

This chain connects TRBV7-6 to TRBJ2-1; TRBD1 might be the D (5 bases). This CDR3 is built from 16 residues. CDR1 and CDR2 (germline): SGHVS, FNYEAQ. Trimming removed 2 bases from V and 2 bases from J, with 13 bases in between. Here the CDR3 DNA reads TGTGCCAGCAGCTTAACTGACAGTTCCCCCTACAATGAGCAGTTCTTC. It yields the protein CASSLTDSSPYNEQFF.

J is TRBJ2-7 and V is TRBV7-2; the D gene is possibly TRBD1 (6 bases). CDR1 is SGHTA and CDR2 is FQGNSA in the germline V gene. This CDR3 is built from 14 residues. V was pared by 4 bases and J by 4 bases, with 14 bases between. CDR3 in amino acids: CASSSRGSTYEQYF. The CDR3, as DNA: TGTGCCAGCAGCTCCAGGGGTAGCACGTACGAGCAGTACTTC.

The rearrangement links TRBV6-1 to TRBJ2-7; 8 nucleotides align to TRBD1. Germline assignment: CDR1 MNHNS and CDR2 SASEGT. With 4 bases clipped from V and 9 bases from J, the junction kept 14 bases outside the gene matches. CDR3 length: 15 residues. CDR3 DNA: TGTGCCAGCAGTGCTAGTCGGACAGGGCAATCCTGGCAGTACTTC. Residues: CASSASRTGQSWQYF.

The chain couples TRBV19 to TRBJ2-1; 14 bases map to TRBD2. Germline V CDR1 and CDR2: LNHDA, SQIVND (reference sequence). The CDR3 length is 14 residues. Trimming removed 0 bases from V and 14 bases from J; junction bases left unmatched: 3. CDR3 DNA: TGTGCCAGTAGTATAGAGGGGACTAGCGGGAGTAAGTTCTTC. It yields the protein CASSIEGTSGSKFF.

This clone showed up just a few times. The chain employs TRBV28 and TRBJ1-2; D gene uncertain. The CDR3 is 12 amino acids. The germline V and J ends were trimmed by 3 bases and 8 bases, with 10 bases remaining between them. CDR1 is MDHEN and CDR2 is SYDVKM in the germline V gene. The CDR3 reads CASSFLARGYTF. The CDR3 DNA sequence: TGTGCCAGCAGTTTTTTAGCCCGAGGCTACACCTTC.

The chain couples TRBV7-2 to TRBJ2-5; weak D call: TRBD2 (6 bases). Germline CDR1 reads SGHTA; CDR2 reads FQGNSA. This CDR3 has 15 amino acids. Between the trimmed V and J ends, which lost 4 bases and 4 bases, there was a span of 16 bases. The CDR3 is CASSSRQTRVETQYF. Written as DNA, the CDR3 is TGTGCCAGCAGCTCACGTCAGACTAGGGTAGAGACCCAGTACTTC.

This clone was counted once. The chain has TRBV9 and TRBJ1-2, with D perhaps matching TRBD1 (6 bases). There are 20 residues in the CDR3. Trimming took off 0 bases at V and 2 bases at J, with 26 bases between the two ends. Germline-derived CDR1 and CDR2 are SGDLS and YYNGEE. The CDR3 loop reads CASSVESPSEIRTENYGYTF. CDR3 bases: TGTGCCAGCAGCGTAGAATCCCCTTCTGAGATTAGGACAGAGAACTATGGCTACACCTTC.

J is TRBJ1-1 and V is TRBV28; 12 positions agree with TRBD1. This CDR3 region has 15 residues. Germline CDR1 reads MDHEN; CDR2 reads SYDVKM. The V gene end was trimmed by 8 bases and the J gene end by 5 bases; junction bases not matched to a gene: 9. The CDR3 sequence: CASPGTGGAETEAFF. The CDR3 nucleotides are TGTGCCAGCCCGGGGACAGGGGGCGCGGAGACTGAAGCTTTCTTT.

Here the CDR3 reads CASRQGEDTQYF. CDR3 nucleotide sequence: TGTGCCAGCAGACAGGGTGAGGATACGCAGTATTTT. This chain links TRBV6-5 with TRBJ2-3, with TRBD1 as a possible D gene (6 bases). Looked up from germline, CDR1 is MNHEY and CDR2 is SVGAGI. This CDR3 contains 12 residues. With 6 bases removed from V and 6 bases from J, the gap between germline ends came to 10 bases.